What follows is one T cell receptor (beta chain) and its context. Its matching antigen is unknown. TCRdb keeps only in-frame clones here, not all; method: immunoSEQ multiplex PCR. The repertoire holds some 300,000 clones, with approximately 80% as singletons. These data are taken from a study of cytotoxic CD8 clonotypes in ibrutinib-treated CLL. Study results and limitations: Relative to age-matched healthy donors, clonality at baseline was higher, and it tracked circulating CD8+ T-cell counts. Collection times varied between progressing and sustained-remission patients.

Trimming took off 0 bases at V and 7 bases at J, with 19 bases between the two ends. The CDR3 runs 16 residues. Germline V gene sequence: CDR1 MNHEY, CDR2 SVGAGI. The source is a human donor with chronic lymphocytic leukemia. The sample consisted of PBMCs, taken before ibrutinib treatment. The gene calls are TRBV6-5 and TRBJ2-7; D possibly uses TRBD1 or TRBD2 (5 bases each). CDR3 protein: CASSYSGRGPPGEQYF. Written as DNA, the CDR3 is TGTGCCAGCAGTTACTCGGGACGTGGACCCCCGGGTGAGCAGTACTTC.